This T cell receptor (beta chain) was found in a study of post-analysis software for immune sequencing data. Prepared libraries of TCR beta cDNA carried unique molecular identifiers. From the PCR reads, TCRdb called clonotypes with MiXCR, one entry per CDR3 protein. Altogether roughly 570,000 distinct CDR3 sequences are present, under 40% being singletons, with the ten largest covering 5% to 6%. In this sample, this clonotype turned up a few times. What it binds is unknown. Whole-study results and caveats: The five TRBV segments detected at higher frequency in patients than in controls included TRBV5-6, TRBV5-1 and TRBV20-1.

The V end was cut by 4 bases, the J end by 2 bases, with 14 bases between. CDR1 SGHTA and CDR2 FQGNSA come from the germline V gene. The CDR3 has 15 amino acids. The sequence derives from a girl aged 2-17 years with multiple sclerosis. Sequencing input: blood. J is TRBJ1-1 and V is TRBV7-2, with a weak D call TRBD1 (5 bases). As DNA, the CDR3 is TGTGCCAGCAGCTCCCTAGGGACGGGAAACACTGAAGCTTTCTTT. Encoded protein: CASSSLGTGNTEAFF.